One sample yielded the 14 T cell receptor beta chains listed below, sequenced in a study of regulatory T cells in long-lasting Graves disease. Time point here: newly diagnosed GD, antithyroid drugs for less than 3 months. PBMCs provided the RNA from which the TCR library was made. TCR beta libraries were built with iRepertoire HTBI primers and Arm-PCR of CDR3 regions. MiXCR was run by TCRdb on the multiplex PCR reads, yielding one entry per CDR3 protein. The sample consists of a few hundred thousand distinct CDR3 sequences, about 14% of them appearing once. The same specimen was also included in a second study, on T cells in Graves' hyperthyroidism and ophthalmopathy.

The sequences come from peripheral blood mononuclear cells (PBMCs), collected at new diagnosis, from a patient treated with antithyroid drugs. These receptors originate from a woman aged 50 to 65 with Graves disease.

With respect to this clonotype: An end of the junction differs from the germline gene, which may be a read error. The chain uses TRBV11-2 and TRBJ2-5; 10 bases are shared with TRBD2. The CDR3 spans 18 residues. Germline CDR1 and CDR2: SGHAT and FQNNGV. As DNA, the CDR3 is TGCGCCAGCAGCCAAGATGGATTGCCTAGCGGGAGACAAGAGACCCAGTACTTC. This sequence encodes CASSQDGLPSGRQETQYF.

The V gene is TRBV5-1, the J gene TRBJ2-1; D gene unclear. CDR3 size: 13 residues. Deletions cut 0 bases from V and 3 bases from J, with 4 bases between. The germline gives CDR1 SGHRS, CDR2 YFSETQ. The CDR3 region has the DNA TGCGCCAGCAGCTTGGAGGTCTACAATGAGCAGTTCTTC. Its translation is CASSLEVYNEQFF.

This clonotype came up a few times. The chain employs TRBV5-1 and TRBJ1-5; D remains unclear. Trimming removed 0 bases at V and 6 bases at J, with 7 bases between. The CDR3 consists of 13 residues. In germline, CDR1 is SGHRS, CDR2 YFSETQ. The CDR3 loop reads CASSLGSAQPQHF. CDR3 nucleotide sequence: TGCGCCAGCAGCTTGGGCTCAGCTCAGCCCCAGCATTTT. The entire variable domain, with the rest obtained from reference TRBV5-1 and TRBJ1-5, is as follows: KAGVTQTPRYLIKTRGQQVTLSCSPISGHRSVSWYQQTPGQGLQFLFEYFSETQRNKGNFPGRFSGRQFSNSRSEMNVSTLELGDSALYLCASSLGSAQPQHFGDGTRLSIL.

This clonotype was observed at least ten times. The V and J genes are TRBV11-2 and TRBJ2-1, with D perhaps assigned TRBD1 or TRBD2 (5 bases each). This CDR3 comprises 15 residues. Germline CDR1 and CDR2: SGHAT and FQNNGV. V dropped 3 bases and J dropped 3 bases, with 12 bases sitting between them. The chain's CDR3 is CASSFRDGVYNEQFF. CDR3 nucleotide sequence: TGTGCCAGCAGCTTCAGGGACGGGGTCTACAATGAGCAGTTCTTC.

The CDR3 DNA follows: TGTGCCAGCAGCGTAGTCTCTTCGTGGGAGGAGGGTGGAGGCTACACCTTC. This translates into CASSVVSSWEEGGGYTF. The rearrangement joins TRBV9 to TRBJ1-2; D gene ambiguous. Looked up from germline, CDR1 is SGDLS and CDR2 is YYNGEE. V was trimmed by 0 bases and J by 8 bases, leaving 23 bases between them. CDR3 length: 17 amino acids.

About this clonotype: This may come from a read error, since a much larger clone is one base off. V is TRBV4-2 and J is TRBJ1-5; 9 nucleotides align to TRBD1. CDR3 length: 14 residues. Germline V gene lookup returns CDR1 LGHNA and CDR2 YNFKEQ. Losses at the gene ends were 1 base for V and 5 bases for J; bases not matched to a gene: 0. The chain's CDR3 is CASSQGTGDQPQHF. DNA for the CDR3: TGTGCCAGCAGCCAAGGGACAGGGGATCAGCCCCAGCATTTT.

This clonotype was recorded at least ten times. The genes are TRBV28 and TRBJ2-7, with D tentatively TRBD2 (6 bases). V lost 3 bases and J 6 bases, leaving 15 bases between the germline ends. CDR1 and CDR2 from the germline V gene are MDHEN and SYDVKM. The CDR3 runs to 14 residues. CDR3 coding DNA: TGTGCCAGCAGTTTGGGACTGTCACTGGCCGAGCAGTACTTC. Translating gives CASSLGLSLAEQYF.

The chain employs TRBV29-1 and TRBJ2-1, with 10 bases that match TRBD2. Germline-derived CDR1 and CDR2 are SQVTM and ANQGSEA. The CDR3 has 14 residues. With V trimmed by 4 bases and J by 4 bases, 4 bases remained unmatched. The CDR3 coding sequence is TGCAGCGTTGGCGCTAGCGGGAGTTACAATGAGCAGTTCTTC. Translating it yields CSVGASGSYNEQFF.

Many counts were recorded for this clonotype. The chain is built from TRBV2 and TRBJ2-7, with TRBD1 as a possible D gene (6 bases). Germline-derived CDR1 and CDR2 are SNHLY and FYNNEI. Trimming stripped 7 bases from V and 0 bases from J, with 16 bases between. This CDR3 has 15 residues. CDR3 region: CASNYRVGLSYEQYF. CDR3 sequence (DNA): TGTGCCAGCAACTACAGGGTCGGCCTCTCCTACGAGCAGTACTTC.

This clonotype was picked up many times. CDR3 amino acids: CASSKGPSQETQYF. CDR3 coding DNA: TGTGCCAGCAGCAAGGGGCCTTCCCAAGAGACCCAGTACTTC. V gene TRBV7-2 combines with J gene TRBJ2-5, with D possibly matching TRBD1 (5 bases). The CDR3 contains 14 residues. Trimming cost V 5 bases and J 1 base, with 11 bases left between them. CDR1 is SGHTA, CDR2 FQGNSA, per germline. Full variable domain (remainder filled in from reference TRBV7-2 and TRBJ2-5): GAGVSQSPSNKVTEKGKDVELRCDPISGHTALYWYRQSLGQGLEFLIYFQGNSAPDKSGLPSDRFSAERTGGSVSTLTIQRTQQEDSAVYLCASSKGPSQETQYFGPGTRLLVL.

The chain carries TRBV10-3 and TRBJ2-1, with TRBD2 matching 14 bases. The CDR3 runs 19 residues. Per germline, CDR1 ENHRY and CDR2 SYGVKD. V lost 1 base and J lost 2; bases outside the gene matches: 7. In DNA form, the CDR3 reads TGTGCCATCAGTGAGTATCAGACTAGCGGGAGGGACCCCTACAATGAGCAGTTCTTC. Its translation is CAISEYQTSGRDPYNEQFF.

This clonotype was observed a single time. A much larger clone lies one base from this, so it may be a read error. Because it lacks the conserved phenylalanine or tryptophan at the end, this CDR3 is likely a read error. The J gene is TRBJ2-3, the V gene TRBV7-9; 7 nucleotides agree with TRBD2. The CDR3 runs to 15 residues. The V gene end was trimmed by 5 bases and the J gene end by 0 bases; junction bases not matched to a gene: 5. Germline V gene data show CDR1 as SEHNR and CDR2 as FQNEAQ (reference sequence). CDR3 residues: CASSPSGTSTDTQYL. The CDR3 DNA is TGTGCCAGCAGCCCGAGCGGGACTAGCACAGATACGCAGTATCTT.

This clonotype was recorded a few times. The chain employs TRBV7-9 and TRBJ2-3; 7 bases fit TRBD2. This CDR3 has 15 amino acids. The junction had 10 bases not matched to a gene; V was cut back by 10 bases and J by 0 bases. The germline gives CDR1 SEHNR, CDR2 FQNEAQ (reference sequence). CDR3: CATNNGRLSTDTQYF. The CDR3 DNA is TGTGCCACCAACAACGGGAGGCTTAGCACAGATACGCAGTATTTT. Drawing the rest from reference TRBV7-9 and TRBJ2-3, the complete variable domain is DTGVSQNPRHKITKRGQNVTFRCDPISEHNRLYWYRQTLGQGPEFLTYFQNEAQLEKSRLLSDRFSAERPKGSFSTLEIQRTEQGDSAMYLCATNNGRLSTDTQYFGPGTRLTVL.

This clonotype has a count of ten or more. V gene TRBV29-1 combines with J gene TRBJ2-1, with 8 bases lining up with TRBD1. This CDR3 contains 13 residues. The V gene end was trimmed by 3 bases and the J gene end by 8 bases; junction bases not matched to a gene: 6. Germline V gives CDR1 SQVTM, CDR2 ANQGSEA. The CDR3 reads CSVDGTGFDEQFF. As DNA, the CDR3 is TGCAGCGTTGATGGGACAGGCTTCGATGAGCAGTTCTTC.